Listed below are T cell receptor beta chains from one sample, sequenced in a study of cytotoxic CD8 clonotypes in ibrutinib-treated CLL. Assay: immunoSEQ multiplex PCR; the TCRdb copy retains only in-frame clones and omits some. Of approximately 350,000 clones listed, 60% to 80% are singletons. The source material was PBMCs, sampled after 36 months of ibrutinib treatment. Source of these receptors: a human donor with chronic lymphocytic leukemia. CDR3s include the opening cysteine and the closing phenylalanine or tryptophan. The order of the fields is CDR3 protein, CDR3 DNA, V gene, D gene, J gene, clone size. The D gene is left open where the match is weak. Only part of the rows carry a size: once, few, many, or a class if the clone is expanded.

CDR3: CASSVGSGRAHEQFF
DNA: TGTGCCAGCAGCGTAGGAAGCGGGAGGGCCCATGAGCAGTTCTTC
V: TRBV9
D: TRBD2
J: TRBJ2-1
size: few

CDR3: CSVAGAEEFYEQYF
DNA: TGCAGCGTTGCGGGGGCGGAGGAATTTTACGAGCAGTACTTC
V: TRBV29-1
D: .
J: TRBJ2-7
size: .

CDR3: CASIQLTHRVQNSPLHF
DNA: TGCGCCAGCATCCAACTTACCCACAGGGTTCAAAATTCACCCCTCCACTTT
V: TRBV23-1
D: .
J: TRBJ1-6
size: .

CDR3: CASSWGGNTEAFF
DNA: TGTGCCAGCAGTTGGGGGGGGAACACTGAAGCTTTCTTT
V: TRBV6-6
D: .
J: TRBJ1-1
size: .

CDR3: CASSLGVHQPQHF
DNA: TGTGCCAGCAGTTTAGGCGTCCATCAGCCCCAGCATTTT
V: TRBV27
D: .
J: TRBJ1-5
size: .

CDR3: CASLKLAGGFSSYNEQFF
DNA: TGTGCCAGCCTGAAACTAGCGGGGGGCTTTAGCTCCTACAATGAGCAGTTCTTC
V: TRBV7-8
D: TRBD2
J: TRBJ2-1
size: .

CDR3: CASSLTIVEEQFF
DNA: TGCGCCAGCAGCTTGACTATTGTCGAGGAGCAGTTCTTC
V: TRBV5-1
D: .
J: TRBJ2-1
size: .

CDR3: CASSLGDYEQYF
DNA: TGTGCCAGCAGCTTAGGGGATTACGAGCAGTACTTC
V: TRBV11-2
D: .
J: TRBJ2-7
size: .

CDR3: CASSEATSGSYEQYF
DNA: TGTGCCAGCAGTGAAGCGACTAGCGGGAGTTACGAGCAGTACTTC
V: TRBV2
D: TRBD2
J: TRBJ2-7
size: few

CDR3: CASSQVISGRVNSGNTIYF
DNA: TGCGCCAGCAGCCAAGTTATTAGTGGCAGGGTGAACTCTGGAAACACCATATATTTT
V: TRBV4-1
D: .
J: TRBJ1-3
size: few

CDR3: CSVRVGSETQYF
DNA: TGCAGCGTTCGCGTGGGTTCTGAGACCCAGTACTTC
V: TRBV29-1
D: .
J: TRBJ2-5
size: .

CDR3: CASSLSRTDTQYF
DNA: TGTGCCAGCAGTTTATCGAGGACAGATACGCAGTATTTT
V: TRBV27
D: .
J: TRBJ2-3
size: .

CDR3: CASSLDYRGRLNEKLFF
DNA: TGTGCCAGCAGCTTAGACTACAGGGGCCGGTTGAATGAAAAACTGTTTTTT
V: TRBV7-6
D: TRBD1
J: TRBJ1-4
size: .

CDR3: CASSETGYSEAFF
DNA: TGTGCCAGCAGTGAAACAGGGTATAGTGAAGCTTTCTTT
V: TRBV6-5
D: .
J: TRBJ1-1
size: .

CDR3: CASSPSVRSSYEQYF
DNA: TGTGCCAGCTCACCAAGTGTAAGGAGCTCCTACGAGCAGTACTTC
V: TRBV18
D: .
J: TRBJ2-7
size: once

CDR3: CASSLSWTAYEQYF
DNA: TGTGCCAGCAGTTTATCCTGGACCGCCTACGAGCAGTACTTC
V: TRBV28
D: .
J: TRBJ2-7
size: .

CDR3: CASSPGGSHTQYF
DNA: TGTGCCAGCAGTCCCGGGGGGTCCCATACGCAGTATTTT
V: TRBV2
D: TRBD2
J: TRBJ2-3
size: .

CDR3: CASSFRLPEETQYF
DNA: TGTGCCAGCAGTTTCCGCTTACCGGAAGAGACCCAGTACTTC
V: TRBV28
D: .
J: TRBJ2-5
size: .

CDR3: CASSLAPGPNYEQYF
DNA: TGTGCCAGCAGCTTGGCCCCAGGGCCGAACTACGAGCAGTACTTC
V: TRBV5-4
D: .
J: TRBJ2-7
size: .

CDR3: CASSWDRALDGYTF
DNA: TGTGCCAGCAGCTGGGACAGGGCTCTAGATGGCTACACCTTC
V: TRBV11-2
D: TRBD1
J: TRBJ1-2
size: once

CDR3: CAITQDRADYEQYF
DNA: TGTGCCATCACCCAGGACAGGGCGGACTACGAGCAGTACTTC
V: TRBV10-3
D: TRBD1
J: TRBJ2-7
size: .

CDR3: CASSSGQGAYNEQFF
DNA: TGTGCCAGCAGCTCGGGACAGGGGGCCTACAATGAGCAGTTCTTC
V: TRBV5-4
D: TRBD1
J: TRBJ2-1
size: .

CDR3: CSVNTEAFF
DNA: TGCAGTGTCAACACTGAAGCTTTCTTT
V: TRBV20-1
D: .
J: TRBJ1-1
size: .

CDR3: CASGNRRSTDTQYF
DNA: TGTGCCAGCGGAAACAGGCGAAGCACAGATACGCAGTATTTT
V: TRBV6-6
D: .
J: TRBJ2-3
size: .

CDR3: CASSSTGHRAPRAFF
DNA: TGTGCCAGCAGCTCAACGGGACACCGCGCCCCGAGGGCTTTCTTT
V: TRBV11-3
D: .
J: TRBJ1-1
size: .

CDR3: CASSALQVQETQYF
DNA: TGTGCCAGCAGTGCCCTACAGGTCCAAGAGACCCAGTACTTC
V: TRBV28
D: .
J: TRBJ2-5
size: .